This T cell receptor beta chain came from a study of shared clonotypes between healthy human individuals. Germline CDR1 reads GTSNPN; CDR2 reads SVGIG (reference sequence). The length of the CDR3 is 13 residues. The V gene lost 3 bases and the J gene lost 5 bases, with 10 bases spanning the gap. Profiled with immunoSEQ multiplex PCR; TCRdb holds only in-frame clones, not every one. The sample lists more than 2 million clones, roughly 96% seen once, with 0.13% in the top ten. The TCR sequence derives from a man aged 18 to 29 in good health. J is TRBJ1-4 and V is TRBV30; D gene ambiguous. Sequencing was done on a sample of naive CD4+ T cells sorted from blood. This sample's subset: CD45RA+ positively selected. DNA of the CDR3: TGTGCCTGGAGAGGCACGAAGAATGAAAAACTGTTTTTT. The encoded protein is CAWRGTKNEKLFF.